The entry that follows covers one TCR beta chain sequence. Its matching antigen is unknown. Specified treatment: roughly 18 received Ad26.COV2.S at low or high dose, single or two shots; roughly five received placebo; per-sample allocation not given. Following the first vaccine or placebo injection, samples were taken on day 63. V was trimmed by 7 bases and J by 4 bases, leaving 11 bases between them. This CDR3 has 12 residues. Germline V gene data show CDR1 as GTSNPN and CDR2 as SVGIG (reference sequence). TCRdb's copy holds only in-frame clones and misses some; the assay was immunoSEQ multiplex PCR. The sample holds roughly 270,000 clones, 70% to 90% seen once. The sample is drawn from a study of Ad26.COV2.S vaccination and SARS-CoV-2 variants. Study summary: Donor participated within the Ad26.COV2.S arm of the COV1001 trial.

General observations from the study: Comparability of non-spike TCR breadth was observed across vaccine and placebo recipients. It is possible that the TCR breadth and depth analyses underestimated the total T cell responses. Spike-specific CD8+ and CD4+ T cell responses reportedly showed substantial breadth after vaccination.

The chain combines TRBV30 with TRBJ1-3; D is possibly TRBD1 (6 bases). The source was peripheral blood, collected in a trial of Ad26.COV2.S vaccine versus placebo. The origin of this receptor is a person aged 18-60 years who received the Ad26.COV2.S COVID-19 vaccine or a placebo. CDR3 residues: CALEGGGNTIYF. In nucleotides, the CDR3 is TGTGCCTTGGAGGGGGGCGGAAACACCATATATTTT. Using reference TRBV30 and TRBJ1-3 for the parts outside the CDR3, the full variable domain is SQTIHQWPATLVQPVGSPLSLECTVEGTSNPNLYWYRQAAGRGLQLLFYSVGIGQISSEVPQNLSASRPQDRQFILSSKKLLLSDSGFYLCALEGGGNTIYFGEGSWLTVV.